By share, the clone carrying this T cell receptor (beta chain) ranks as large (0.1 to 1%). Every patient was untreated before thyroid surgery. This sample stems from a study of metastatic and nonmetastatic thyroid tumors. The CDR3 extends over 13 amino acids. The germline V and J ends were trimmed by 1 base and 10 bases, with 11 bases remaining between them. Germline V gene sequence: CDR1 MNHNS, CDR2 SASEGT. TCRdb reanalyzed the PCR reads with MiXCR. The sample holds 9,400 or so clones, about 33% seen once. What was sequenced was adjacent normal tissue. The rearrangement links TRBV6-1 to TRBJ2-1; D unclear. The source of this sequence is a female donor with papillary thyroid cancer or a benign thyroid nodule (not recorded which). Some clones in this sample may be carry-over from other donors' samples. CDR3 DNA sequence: TGTGCCAGCAGTGAAGGGGCCAGTACGGAGCAGTTCTTC. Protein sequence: CASSEGASTEQFF.